The 27 T cell receptor beta chains listed next were all sequenced from one sample in a study of shared clonotypes between healthy human individuals. The assay was immunoSEQ multiplex PCR, and TCRdb's table has in-frame clones only and misses some. The sample holds around 1.9 million clones, more than 85% seen once. The naive CD8 fraction comprised CD45RO-negative cells positively selected for CCR7 and excluded terminally differentiated effector memory CD45RA+ cells. Specimen: naive CD8+ T cells from PBMCs. Source of these receptors: a man younger than 35 in good health. Some clones in this sample may be carry-over from other donors' samples.

The rearrangement uses TRBV19 and TRBJ1-1; the D is unclear. Trimming pared 5 bases from V and 4 bases from J, leaving 11 bases between. Germline V gene sequence: CDR1 LNHDA, CDR2 SQIVND (reference sequence). The CDR3 contains 13 residues. The CDR3 loop reads CASSPFGSTEAFF. The DNA for the CDR3 is TGTGCCAGTAGTCCCTTCGGGTCCACTGAAGCTTTCTTT.

The V and J genes are TRBV6-1 and TRBJ1-2, with D perhaps matching TRBD1 (6 bases). Germline CDR1 MNHNS, CDR2 SASEGT. This CDR3 spans 12 amino acids. The V and J ends lost 7 bases and 5 bases respectively, with 11 bases between them. CDR3 amino acids: CASMGGRYGYTF. Here the CDR3 DNA reads TGTGCCAGCATGGGGGGCAGGTATGGCTACACCTTC.

The chain is built from TRBV5-6 and TRBJ2-5; 8 bases fit TRBD1. The J call could be wrong; TRBJ2-7 is a better fit for the DNA end. This CDR3 is 14 amino acids long. In germline, CDR1 is SGHDT, CDR2 YYEEEE. This chain's CDR3 is CASSSGTGRFEQYF. CDR3 nucleotides: TGTGCCAGCAGCTCCGGGACAGGCCGATTCGAGCAGTACTTC.

The chain is built from TRBV7-9 and TRBJ1-1, with D possibly matching TRBD1 (5 bases). Looked up from germline, CDR1 is SEHNR and CDR2 is FQNEAQ (reference sequence). V was cut by 5 bases and J by 4 bases, with 20 bases left in between. This CDR3 comprises 16 residues. The CDR3 sequence: CASSTLTSGWGTEAFF. CDR3 bases: TGTGCCAGCAGCACCTTAACTTCAGGGTGGGGCACTGAAGCTTTCTTT.

This chain joins TRBV9 and TRBJ2-1; no clear D. Germline V gene lookup returns CDR1 SGDLS and CDR2 YYNGEE. V was cut by 3 bases and J by 9 bases, with 10 bases left in between. The CDR3 length is 12 residues. The CDR3 sequence is CASSAERGEQFF. CDR3 DNA sequence: TGTGCCAGCAGCGCCGAGCGTGGTGAGCAGTTCTTC.

This sequence joins TRBV7-9 and TRBJ1-1; D not resolved. This CDR3 spans 14 amino acids. V shed 1 base and J shed 4 bases, with 10 bases lying between them. CDR1 is SEHNR and CDR2 is FQNEAQ in the germline V gene (reference sequence). The chain's CDR3 is CASSLGRMITEAFF. The DNA of the CDR3 is TGTGCCAGCAGCTTAGGGAGGATGATCACTGAAGCTTTCTTT.

This chain uses TRBV4-1 with TRBJ2-7, with D uncertain. The CDR3 consists of 17 residues. Germline V gives CDR1 MGHRA, CDR2 YSYEKL. The germline V and J ends were trimmed by 0 bases and 5 bases, with 20 bases remaining between them. The CDR3 DNA sequence: TGCGCCAGCAGCCAAGACCCCGGCTTCGGAGAGGCGCACGAGCAGTACTTC. Translating gives CASSQDPGFGEAHEQYF.

This rearrangement joins TRBV4-1 to TRBJ2-7; a weak D match, TRBD1 (6 bases). Germline CDR1 MGHRA, CDR2 YSYEKL. The ends were cut back, 2 bases at V and 0 bases at J, with 11 bases in the middle. The CDR3 sequence is 15 residues long. This CDR3 reads CASSQWDTYSYEQYF. CDR3 bases: TGCGCCAGCAGCCAATGGGACACCTACTCCTACGAGCAGTACTTC.

This sequence joins TRBV27 and TRBJ1-4; the D is unclear. V lost 6 bases, J lost 5 bases, and 22 bases lay in between. Germline assignment: CDR1 MNHEY and CDR2 SMNVEV (reference sequence). The CDR3 length is 17 residues. CDR3 nucleotide sequence: TGTGCCAGCAGATCCGGGTCCCATGCTTTTAGAAATGAAAAACTGTTTTTT. Its translation is CASRSGSHAFRNEKLFF. The variable domain in full, with the rest retrieved from reference TRBV27 and TRBJ1-4, is EAQVTQNPRYLITVTGKKLTVTCSQNMNHEYMSWYRQDPGLGLRQIYYSMNVEVTDKGDVPEGYKVSRKEKRNFPLILESPSPNQTSLYFCASRSGSHAFRNEKLFFGSGTQLSVL.

The V call is TRBV29-1, the J call TRBJ1-2; D is ambiguous. The CDR3 is made up of 16 amino acids. The V gene's germline CDR1 is SQVTM and CDR2 ANQGSEA. V lost 4 bases, J lost 4 bases, and 22 bases lay in between. Here the CDR3 reads CSVVKPEDVYLYGYTF. In DNA, the CDR3 is TGCAGCGTTGTGAAACCCGAGGACGTCTACCTCTATGGCTACACCTTC.

Remarks on this clone: Other nucleotide sequences from this sample produce the same CDR3. V usage is TRBV27 and J usage is TRBJ1-1; D is ambiguous. There are 10 residues in the CDR3. CDR1 is MNHEY and CDR2 is SMNVEV in the germline V gene (reference sequence). V shed 8 bases and J shed 6 bases, with 7 bases lying between them. This chain's CDR3 is CASGFSEAFF. The DNA for the CDR3 is TGTGCCAGCGGCTTCTCTGAAGCTTTCTTT.

This clone was counted once. V is TRBV5-6 and J is TRBJ1-1; TRBD1 matches at 7 bases. The CDR3 has 14 residues. The germline CDR1 and CDR2 sequences are SGHDT and YYEEEE. Trimming cost V 2 bases and J 6 bases; bases outside gene matches: 7. The DNA for the CDR3 is TGTGCCAGCAGCTTAGGCAGGGGGGCGTCTGAAGCTTTCTTT. As protein: CASSLGRGASEAFF.

This clone came up once. The rearrangement uses TRBV28 and TRBJ1-2; 7 bases fit TRBD1. CDR1 and CDR2 (germline): MDHEN, SYDVKM. The ends lost 5 bases at V and 2 bases at J; junction bases unmatched: 5. CDR3 length: 14 amino acids. Here the CDR3 reads CASSPRGLNYGYTF. The CDR3 coding sequence is TGTGCCAGCAGTCCCAGGGGGTTAAACTATGGCTACACCTTC.

Comment on this clone: This same CDR3 is encoded by further DNA sequences in the sample. This chain uses TRBV9 with TRBJ1-1; D perhaps matches TRBD1 (6 bases). There are 14 residues in the CDR3. Deletions cut 3 bases from V and 1 base from J, with 10 bases between. Germline V gene lookup returns CDR1 SGDLS and CDR2 YYNGEE. Here the CDR3 DNA reads TGTGCCAGCAGCGGACCGGACAGGAACACTGAAGCTTTCTTT. Residues: CASSGPDRNTEAFF.

The rearrangement joins TRBV5-1 to TRBJ2-7, with 9 bases aligning to TRBD2. CDR1 SGHRS and CDR2 YFSETQ come from the germline V gene. This CDR3 has 16 amino acids. V trimming: 4 bases; J trimming: 5 bases; junction bases outside the gene matches: 13. The CDR3 loop is CASSPRGLARGDEQYF. The CDR3 DNA reads TGCGCCAGCAGCCCTAGAGGACTAGCGCGAGGAGACGAGCAGTACTTC.

This sequence joins TRBV9 and TRBJ2-1, with a weak D call TRBD2 (5 bases). This CDR3 comprises 16 residues. Trimming pared 4 bases from V and 0 bases from J, leaving 14 bases between. The germline V gene has CDR1 SGDLS and CDR2 YYNGEE. CDR3 nucleotide sequence: TGTGCCAGCAGCCCCCCCGGGATCATCTCCTACAATGAGCAGTTCTTC. Protein sequence: CASSPPGIISYNEQFF.

The chain employs TRBV2 and TRBJ1-2; D not resolved. This CDR3 is 12 amino acids long. Trimming stripped 3 bases from V and 2 bases from J, with 4 bases between. Germline-derived CDR1 and CDR2 are SNHLY and FYNNEI. CDR3 residues: CASSEDNYGYTF. The CDR3 DNA reads TGTGCCAGCAGTGAGGACAACTATGGCTACACCTTC.

This rearrangement joins TRBV2 to TRBJ2-7; 9 bases line up with TRBD2. Germline CDR1 and CDR2: SNHLY and FYNNEI. This CDR3 comprises 13 residues. V shed 8 bases, J shed 5 bases, and the junction held 7 bases outside the gene matches. Written as DNA, the CDR3 is TGTGCCAGCCTGGCGGGAGGGCCTAACGAGCAGTACTTC. As protein: CASLAGGPNEQYF.

This clone was seen a few times. The chain is built from TRBV11-2 and TRBJ1-1; 7 nucleotides line up with TRBD1. CDR3 length: 15 residues. V lost 3 bases and J lost 4; bases outside the gene matches: 8. Germline-derived CDR1 and CDR2 are SGHAT and FQNNGV. The CDR3 spells CASSFPTGWSTEAFF. Written as DNA, the CDR3 is TGTGCCAGCAGCTTCCCGACAGGGTGGAGCACTGAAGCTTTCTTT.

V usage is TRBV9 and J usage is TRBJ2-5; no reliable D call. The germline V and J ends were trimmed by 0 bases and 4 bases, with 13 bases remaining between them. The CDR3 is made up of 15 amino acids. Germline V lookup: CDR1 SGDLS, CDR2 YYNGEE. This CDR3 is CASSVGSGVGETQYF. CDR3 nucleotides: TGTGCCAGCAGCGTAGGTAGTGGAGTTGGAGAGACCCAGTACTTC.

Concerning this clone itself: The sample carries other DNA sequences with the same CDR3. J is TRBJ2-7 and V is TRBV15; a possible D gene is TRBD2 (6 bases). Germline lookup yields CDR1 LNHNV and CDR2 YYDKDF (reference sequence). This CDR3 comprises 12 residues. Trimming took off 0 bases at V and 7 bases at J, with 7 bases between the two ends. In DNA form, the CDR3 reads TGTGCCACCAGCAGAGATCGGGGGGAGCAGTACTTC. Amino acids: CATSRDRGEQYF.

The rearrangement joins TRBV11-3 to TRBJ2-1, with D unresolved. Germline V CDR1 and CDR2: SGHNT, YENEEA. The germline V and J ends were trimmed by 0 bases and 10 bases, with 7 bases remaining between them. This CDR3 has 12 amino acids. The CDR3 sequence: CASSLDTHEQFF. CDR3 nucleotide sequence: TGTGCCAGCAGCTTAGATACGCACGAGCAGTTCTTC.

The rearrangement joins TRBV27 to TRBJ2-1, with 9 bases aligning to TRBD2. Trimming cost V 10 bases and J 8 bases; bases outside gene matches: 9. Germline assignment: CDR1 MNHEY and CDR2 SMNVEV (reference sequence). The CDR3 consists of 13 residues. As DNA, the CDR3 is TGTGCCACCCGCCCTAGCGGGACGGATGAGCAGTTCTTC. Translated: CATRPSGTDEQFF.

The rearrangement joins TRBV13 to TRBJ2-7; D remains ambiguous. CDR3 length equals 13 residues. The germline V gene encodes CDR1 PRHDT and CDR2 FYEKMQ (reference sequence). Trimming pared 5 bases from V and 0 bases from J, leaving 8 bases between. The CDR3 DNA follows: TGTGCCAGCAGCCGCCAAAGCTCCTACGAGCAGTACTTC. This translates into CASSRQSSYEQYF.

The chain employs TRBV7-9 and TRBJ1-2; D might be TRBD1 (5 bases). The CDR3 length is 16 residues. V lost 5 bases to trimming and J lost 6 bases, with 22 bases between them. Germline assignment: CDR1 SEHNR and CDR2 FQNEAQ (reference sequence). The CDR3 DNA reads as TGTGCCAGCAGCCAGAACCGCCAGGGCCTTCTGGATGGCTACACCTTC. Its protein product is CASSQNRQGLLDGYTF.

This clone was found a few times. This sample includes further DNA sequences coding for the same CDR3. The chain recombines TRBV30 with TRBJ2-3; TRBD1 is a possible D gene (5 bases). This CDR3 comprises 10 residues. The germline gives CDR1 GTSNPN, CDR2 SVGIG (reference sequence). Trimming left V 5 bases short and J 6 bases short, with 6 bases between. This CDR3 is CAWSGDTQYF. CDR3 in DNA: TGTGCCTGGTCAGGGGATACGCAGTATTTT.

The chain carries TRBV30 and TRBJ1-5; 7 nucleotides agree with TRBD1. CDR1 and CDR2 from the germline V gene are GTSNPN and SVGIG (reference sequence). The length of the CDR3 is 17 residues. Unmatched junction bases numbered 11, after V lost 0 bases and J lost 3 bases. CDR3 DNA: TGTGCCTGGAGTGTGGAGGGGGCACTCCTCTCCAATCAGCCCCAGCATTTT. Protein sequence: CAWSVEGALLSNQPQHF. The full variable domain, with the rest looked up from reference TRBV30 and TRBJ1-5, is SQTIHQWPATLVQPVGSPLSLECTVEGTSNPNLYWYRQAAGRGLQLLFYSVGIGQISSEVPQNLSASRPQDRQFILSSKKLLLSDSGFYLCAWSVEGALLSNQPQHFGDGTRLSIL.